This entry concerns a single TCR beta chain. What it binds is not known. The data originate from a study of shared clonotypes between healthy human individuals. General study findings and limits: With few donors, the genetic and exposure-history diversity represented was limited.

The V gene lost 8 bases and the J gene lost 4 bases, with 18 bases spanning the gap. The CDR3 covers 15 residues. Per the germline V gene, CDR1 is MNHNS and CDR2 is SASEGT. It was CD45RO-negative cells, positively selected for CCR7, that made up naive CD8 cells, with terminally differentiated effector memory CD45RA+ cells excluded. In the sorted-subset replicate PCRs, roughly 210 ng DNA, tens of thousands of T cell genomes, was used. Here immunoSEQ multiplex PCR was the method, and the copy in TCRdb shows in-frame clones only, minus some. In the table there are fewer than 1 million clones, 90% to 97% of which are singletons.

The sequence was obtained from a man aged 25-45 years in good health. The chain joins TRBV6-1 to TRBJ1-5; no clear D gene. Material: naive CD8+ T cells sorted from blood. The CDR3 DNA reads as TGTGCCAGCGCCCTGACCGGACGGTCGAATCAGCCCCAGCATTTT. Protein: CASALTGRSNQPQHF.